What follows are 21 T cell receptor beta chains derived from one specimen sequenced in a study of T cell responses to AZD1222 COVID-19 vaccine (dated by TCRdb to about 2021). The time point label on this specimen signifies: about 28 days (+/-7) after the second vaccine dose. Sample treatment or condition, as interpreted from the label and publication: meningococcal conjugate vaccine given as trial control. Library construction relied on the immunoSEQ multiplex PCR assay. In TCRdb, the immuneACCESS table is reduced to in-frame sequences with V and J assigned. These tables do not hold every clone; where another copy was compared, an unresolved V gene accounts for under half, and the others remain unexplained. This sample gives roughly 200,000 clones in total; less than 95% of them show up just once. 1.7% of the sample goes to the ten largest clones. The starting material was peripheral blood, obtained 28 days after the second dose of the MenACWY control vaccine. Every receptor here comes from an adult who received the MenACWY meningococcal vaccine as a control.

CDR3 nucleotide sequence: TGTGCCAGCAGTTTACCACAGGGGCCCCCTGAAGCTTTCTTT. Residues: CASSLPQGPPEAFF. The chain uses TRBV28 and TRBJ1-1, with TRBD1 matching 7 bases. V lost 2 bases and J lost 6; bases outside the gene matches: 6. The germline gives CDR1 MDHEN, CDR2 SYDVKM. The length of the CDR3 is 14 residues.

The genes are TRBV4-2 and TRBJ1-2; the D gene is possibly TRBD1 (6 bases). Deletions cut 1 base from V and 4 bases from J, with 13 bases between. The CDR3 is made up of 15 amino acids. The germline gives CDR1 LGHNA, CDR2 YNFKEQ. This CDR3 reads CASSQARQGSYGYTF. CDR3 nucleotides: TGTGCCAGCAGCCAAGCTCGGCAGGGGAGCTATGGCTACACCTTC.

This chain uses TRBV29-1 with TRBJ1-5; D is unclear. V was cut by 4 bases and J by 7 bases, with 11 bases left in between. CDR3 length equals 12 residues. Germline CDR1 reads SQVTM; CDR2 reads ANQGSEA. The DNA of the CDR3 is TGCAGCGTTGGGGCAGACGGACAGCCCCAGCATTTT. It translates to CSVGADGQPQHF.

The chain couples TRBV27 to TRBJ1-2; 7 bases align to TRBD1. The CDR3 sequence is 14 residues long. J was trimmed by 4 bases and V by 4 bases; bases with no gene match: 6. CDR1 is MNHEY, CDR2 SMNVEV, per germline (reference sequence). The DNA for the CDR3 is TGTGCCAGCAGTTCCTCCGCAGGGGGCTATGGCTACACCTTC. As protein: CASSSSAGGYGYTF.

The rearrangement links TRBV7-2 to TRBJ1-3; perhaps TRBD1 as D (5 bases). V was trimmed by 2 bases and J by 4 bases, leaving 6 bases between them. Per germline, CDR1 SGHTA and CDR2 FQGNSA. CDR3 length: 13 amino acids. The chain's CDR3 is CASSLQGGNTIYF. CDR3 DNA: TGTGCCAGCAGCTTACAGGGCGGAAACACCATATATTTT. Based on the CDR3 plus reference TRBV7-2 and TRBJ1-3, the full variable domain is GAGVSQSPSNKVTEKGKDVELRCDPISGHTALYWYRQSLGQGLEFLIYFQGNSAPDKSGLPSDRFSAERTGGSVSTLTIQRTQQEDSAVYLCASSLQGGNTIYFGEGSWLTVV.

The chain has TRBV30 and TRBJ2-3; the match to TRBD2 covers 9 bases. This CDR3 contains 14 residues. V shed 8 bases and J 5 bases; nucleotides not matched to a gene: 11. Germline-derived CDR1 and CDR2 are GTSNPN and SVGIG (reference sequence). The CDR3 DNA reads as TGTGCCAGTTTCTTAGCGGGAGTGGGAGATACGCAGTATTTT. This translates into CASFLAGVGDTQYF.

This chain uses TRBV19 with TRBJ1-5; TRBD1 might be the D (6 bases). Germline V gene data show CDR1 as LNHDA and CDR2 as SQIVND (reference sequence). V was clipped by 3 bases and J by 0 bases, with 15 bases between them. The CDR3 runs 17 residues. CDR3 DNA sequence: TGTGCCAGTAGTATTACCGCCGGGACATCTAGCAATCAGCCCCAGCATTTT. Protein product: CASSITAGTSSNQPQHF.

The J gene is TRBJ1-4, the V gene TRBV6-5; tentative D call: TRBD1 (5 bases). Germline loops: CDR1 MNHEY, CDR2 SVGAGI. The CDR3 runs to 15 residues. Trimming stripped 2 bases from V and 3 bases from J, with 10 bases between. CDR3 sequence reads: CASSYGGKANEKLFF. The DNA of the CDR3 is TGTGCCAGCAGTTACGGGGGGAAGGCTAATGAAAAACTGTTTTTT.

V is TRBV3-1 (or the pseudogene TRBV3-2) and J is TRBJ2-7; D may be TRBD1 (5 bases). The CDR3 length is 14 residues. Germline assignment: CDR1 LGHDT and CDR2 YNNKEL (reference sequence). V lost 1 base to trimming and J lost 0 bases, with 7 bases between them. CDR3 nucleotides: TGTGCCAGCAGCCAAGGGGGCGTCTCCTACGAGCAGTACTTC. Translated, it gives CASSQGGVSYEQYF.

V and J are TRBV2 and TRBJ2-7; D might be TRBD1 (6 bases). The CDR3 totals 12 residues. Trimming removed 6 bases at V and 3 bases at J, with 9 bases between. CDR1 and CDR2 (germline): SNHLY, FYNNEI. The CDR3: CASSGQIYEQYF. Here the CDR3 DNA reads TGTGCCAGCAGCGGACAGATCTACGAGCAGTACTTC.

V is TRBV27 and J is TRBJ1-4; the match to TRBD1 covers 9 bases. This CDR3 has 14 residues. From germline, CDR1 is MNHEY and CDR2 SMNVEV (reference sequence). V gave up 9 bases and J gave up 7 bases; unmatched junction bases: 9. The CDR3: CASRTGTGTEKLFF. CDR3 nucleotides: TGTGCCAGTCGCACCGGGACAGGGACTGAAAAACTGTTTTTT.

The CDR3 spells CASSSAPGNIQYF. As DNA, the CDR3 is TGTGCCAGCAGTTCGGCCCCGGGAAACATTCAGTACTTC. The chain carries TRBV27 and TRBJ2-4; D is unresolved. Trimming pared 4 bases from V and 6 bases from J, leaving 10 bases between. The CDR3 runs 13 residues. Germline V CDR1 and CDR2: MNHEY, SMNVEV (reference sequence).

This chain uses TRBV9 with TRBJ2-1; D is undetermined. Germline V gene data show CDR1 as SGDLS and CDR2 as YYNGEE. The CDR3 sequence is 14 residues long. Trimming left V 0 bases short and J 10 bases short, with 14 bases between. CDR3 amino acids: CASSVAGHSSEQFF. The CDR3 bases are TGTGCCAGCAGCGTAGCCGGGCATAGCAGCGAGCAGTTCTTC.

The rearrangement joins TRBV3-1 (or the pseudogene TRBV3-2) to TRBJ1-3; D ambiguous. Germline V gives CDR1 LGHDT, CDR2 YNNKEL (reference sequence). CDR3 size: 15 residues. Trimming stripped 2 bases from V and 0 bases from J, with 8 bases between. The CDR3 DNA reads as TGTGCCAGCAGCCAACGGCACATCTCTGGAAACACCATATATTTT. Translated: CASSQRHISGNTIYF.

Turning to this clone: Within the sample, other DNA sequences also encode this same CDR3. The chain recombines TRBV28 with TRBJ2-2; 7 nucleotides line up with TRBD1. The germline CDR1 and CDR2 sequences are MDHEN and SYDVKM. With 8 bases clipped from V and 1 base from J, the junction kept 1 base outside the gene matches. This CDR3 is 13 amino acids long. The CDR3 nucleotides are TGTGCCAGCCGGACAGGGAACACCGGGGAGCTGTTTTTT. Protein product: CASRTGNTGELFF.

This chain connects TRBV12-5 to TRBJ2-3; 7 bases match TRBD2. V gave up 6 bases and J gave up 1 base; unmatched junction bases: 1. CDR1 is LGHNT and CDR2 is FRNRAP in the germline V gene. CDR3 size: 13 residues. CDR3 protein: CASGRGGTDTQYF. The CDR3 coding sequence is TGTGCTAGTGGCCGGGGGGGCACAGATACGCAGTATTTT.

This chain connects TRBV9 to TRBJ1-3, with 7 bases fitting TRBD1. This CDR3 is 15 amino acids long. The germline CDR1 and CDR2 sequences are SGDLS and YYNGEE. V was pared by 4 bases and J by 3 bases, with 7 bases of the junction left unmatched. CDR3 coding DNA: TGTGCCAGCAGCCTACAGGGGCGAGGTGGAAACACCATATATTTT. It yields the protein CASSLQGRGGNTIYF.

The gene calls are TRBV19 and TRBJ1-1; possible D gene TRBD1, 5 bases. V was cut by 6 bases and J by 0 bases, with 14 bases left in between. CDR3 length: 15 amino acids. Germline CDR1 and CDR2: LNHDA and SQIVND (reference sequence). The CDR3 spells CASSRTRGLNTEAFF. As DNA, the CDR3 is TGTGCCAGTAGCCGTACAAGGGGTTTGAACACTGAAGCTTTCTTT. The entire variable domain, with the rest obtained from reference TRBV19 and TRBJ1-1, is as follows: DGGITQSPKYLFRKEGQNVTLSCEQNLNHDAMYWYRQDPGQGLRLIYYSQIVNDFQKGDIAEGYSVSREKKESFPLTVTSAQKNPTAFYLCASSRTRGLNTEAFFGQGTRLTVV.

This clone was detected only a few times. This chain links TRBV7-2 with TRBJ2-7; TRBD2 agrees at 11 bases. With V trimmed by 5 bases and J by 5 bases, 8 bases remained unmatched. Germline loops: CDR1 SGHTA, CDR2 FQGNSA. The CDR3 runs to 15 residues. The CDR3 is CASSPYLAGGNEQYF. In DNA, the CDR3 is TGTGCCAGCAGCCCCTATCTAGCGGGAGGAAACGAGCAGTACTTC. The variable domain in full, completed from reference TRBV7-2 and TRBJ2-7, reads GAGVSQSPSNKVTEKGKDVELRCDPISGHTALYWYRQSLGQGLEFLIYFQGNSAPDKSGLPSDRFSAERTGGSVSTLTIQRTQQEDSAVYLCASSPYLAGGNEQYFGPGTRLTVT.

This rearrangement joins TRBV20-1 to TRBJ2-2; D is unresolved. CDR1 and CDR2 from the germline V gene are DFQATT and SNEGSKA (reference sequence). Deletions cut 4 bases from V and 10 bases from J, with 10 bases between. CDR3 length equals 11 residues. CDR3 residues: CSATPGLELFF. CDR3 sequence (DNA): TGCAGTGCTACCCCTGGCTTGGAGCTGTTTTTT.

The CDR3 here is CASSRSGTGSTGELFF. As DNA, the CDR3 is TGTGCCAGCAGCCGTTCCGGGACAGGGTCGACCGGGGAGCTGTTTTTT. The genes are TRBV7-9 and TRBJ2-2; 9 bases line up with TRBD1. Trimming took 5 bases from V and 5 from J; bases not matched to a gene: 9. The CDR3 is 16 residues long. CDR1 SEHNR and CDR2 FQNEAQ come from the germline V gene (reference sequence).